These 5 T cell receptor beta chains share one sample of origin, sequenced in a study of cytomegalovirus exposure and HLA in healthy donors. 13 Jbeta primers and 60 Vbeta primers were used for the PCR. The repertoire was sequenced with immunoSEQ multiplex PCR; TCRdb's copy has only in-frame clones and lacks some. Of more than 110,000 clones in the sample, 77% were seen once. The sequenced sample was PBMCs. All receptors come from a male donor in good health and CMV-seronegative.

V is TRBV2 and J is TRBJ2-7; 8 bases map to TRBD1. Germline V gives CDR1 SNHLY, CDR2 FYNNEI. J lost 0 bases, V lost 7 bases, and 5 bases had no gene match. The CDR3 is 14 amino acids. CDR3 in DNA: TGTGCCAGCACCCGACAGGGGTTCTCCTACGAGCAGTACTTC. It encodes CASTRQGFSYEQYF. Full variable domain (missing parts from reference TRBV2 and TRBJ2-7): EPEVTQTPSHQVTQMGQEVILRCVPISNHLYFYWYRQILGQKVEFLVSFYNNEISEKSEIFDDQFSVERPDGSNFTLKIRSTKLEDSAMYFCASTRQGFSYEQYFGPGTRLTVT.

V and J are TRBV19 and TRBJ2-1, with a weak D call TRBD2 (7 bases). V was cut by 6 bases and J by 9 bases, with 15 bases left in between. This CDR3 spans 13 amino acids. CDR1 LNHDA and CDR2 SQIVND come from the germline V gene (reference sequence). CDR3 nucleotide sequence: TGTGCCAGTAGGGGGAGGGGGGCACCTGAGCAGTTCTTC. Its translation is CASRGRGAPEQFF.

The chain couples TRBV5-1 to TRBJ2-3, with 7 bases lining up with TRBD1. CDR1 is SGHRS, CDR2 YFSETQ, per germline. The CDR3 totals 16 residues. V trimming: 6 bases; J trimming: 0 bases; junction bases outside the gene matches: 10. The CDR3 sequence: CASNRGRAYSTDTQYF. The CDR3 DNA is TGCGCCAGCAACAGGGGCAGGGCTTATAGCACAGATACGCAGTATTTT.

This clone was found a few times. Written as DNA, the CDR3 is TGCGCCAGCAGTGAGTCGAGCCGTTCACCCCTCCACTTT. It yields the protein CASSESSRSPLHF. V and J are TRBV10-1 and TRBJ1-6; no clear D gene. Germline lookup yields CDR1 WNHNN and CDR2 SYGVQD (reference sequence). V lost 0 bases, J lost 9 bases, and 6 bases lay in between. This CDR3 has 13 amino acids.

This clone was detected only a few times. V is TRBV19 and J is TRBJ2-5; 8 nucleotides agree with TRBD2. V was pared by 5 bases and J by 4 bases, with 9 bases of the junction left unmatched. This CDR3 has 15 residues. In germline, CDR1 is LNHDA, CDR2 SQIVND (reference sequence). The CDR3 is CASSALAGLGETQYF. Here the CDR3 DNA reads TGTGCCAGTAGTGCCCTAGCGGGTTTAGGAGAGACCCAGTACTTC. Based on the CDR3 plus reference TRBV19 and TRBJ2-5, the full variable domain is DGGITQSPKYLFRKEGQNVTLSCEQNLNHDAMYWYRQDPGQGLRLIYYSQIVNDFQKGDIAEGYSVSREKKESFPLTVTSAQKNPTAFYLCASSALAGLGETQYFGPGTRLLVL.